A single sample is the source of the 14 T cell receptor beta chains below, sequenced in a study of blood T cell repertoires in COVID-19. Sequencing used immunoSEQ multiplex PCR; TCRdb keeps in-frame clones, though not all of them. This sample has more than 95,000 clones, with approximately 87% found just once. Sequencing was performed on peripheral blood. Receptors were obtained from a man aged 50 to 60 with acute or convalescent COVID-19.

The J gene is TRBJ2-7, the V gene TRBV28; the match to TRBD1 covers 8 bases. Germline loops: CDR1 MDHEN, CDR2 SYDVKM. V lost 5 bases to trimming and J lost 3 bases; unmatched junction nucleotides: 15. The CDR3 is made up of 17 amino acids. CDR3 sequence reads: CASSRTGIPQIFYEQYF. In DNA form, the CDR3 reads TGTGCCAGCAGTCGGACAGGGATCCCCCAGATCTTCTACGAGCAGTACTTC.

The V and J genes are TRBV28 and TRBJ2-3; D gene ambiguous. The ends were cut back, 1 base at V and 2 bases at J, with 10 bases in the middle. Per germline, CDR1 MDHEN and CDR2 SYDVKM. The CDR3 sequence is 15 residues long. The CDR3: CASSLSLSDTDTQYF. The CDR3 DNA reads TGTGCCAGCAGTTTATCCTTAAGCGACACAGATACGCAGTATTTT.

This chain joins TRBV6-5 and TRBJ1-2; D is perhaps TRBD1 (6 bases). The CDR3 totals 15 residues. Trimming removed 6 bases from V and 0 bases from J, with 14 bases in between. Germline values: CDR1 MNHEY, CDR2 SVGAGI. The CDR3 reads CASRGGDGSNYGYTF. CDR3 coding DNA: TGTGCCAGCAGAGGGGGTGACGGGTCTAACTATGGCTACACCTTC.

J is TRBJ1-2 and V is TRBV3-1 (or the pseudogene TRBV3-2); TRBD1 is a possible D gene (5 bases). The CDR3 extends over 17 amino acids. Per germline, CDR1 LGHDT and CDR2 YNNKEL (reference sequence). The V gene lost 1 base and the J gene lost 1 base, with 16 bases spanning the gap. The CDR3 reads CASSQAGTLASNYGYTF. DNA for the CDR3: TGTGCCAGCAGCCAAGCGGGGACTCTGGCGAGTAACTATGGCTACACCTTC.

The chain links TRBV5-1 to TRBJ1-2; D may be TRBD1 (6 bases). The length of the CDR3 is 15 residues. V lost 0 bases to trimming and J lost 1 base, with 10 bases between them. Germline V CDR1 and CDR2: SGHRS, YFSETQ. The CDR3 bases are TGCGCCAGCAGCTTGGGGGACACCTTTAACTATGGCTACACCTTC. It specifies CASSLGDTFNYGYTF. Full variable domain (remainder filled in from reference TRBV5-1 and TRBJ1-2): KAGVTQTPRYLIKTRGQQVTLSCSPISGHRSVSWYQQTPGQGLQFLFEYFSETQRNKGNFPGRFSGRQFSNSRSEMNVSTLELGDSALYLCASSLGDTFNYGYTFGSGTRLTVV.

The J gene is TRBJ1-2, the V gene TRBV6-5; 7 bases are shared with TRBD1. This CDR3 spans 14 amino acids. V lost 7 bases, J lost 4 bases, and 9 bases stayed unmatched. CDR1 MNHEY and CDR2 SVGAGI come from the germline V gene. In DNA, the CDR3 is TGTGCCAGCATTACCACAGGGGCGGGCTATGGCTACACCTTC. Its translation is CASITTGAGYGYTF.

For the CDR3, the DNA is TGCGCCAGCAGCCCCCCGGGATCCGGGACACGGGGGGGTACAGATACGCAGTATTTT. The encoded protein is CASSPPGSGTRGGTDTQYF. This chain links TRBV4-1 with TRBJ2-3; TRBD2 matches at 8 bases. This CDR3 region has 19 residues. From germline, CDR1 is MGHRA and CDR2 YSYEKL. The junction had 18 bases not matched to a gene; V was cut back by 4 bases and J by 3 bases.

This clone came up a few times. The chain combines TRBV14 with TRBJ2-1, with 11 nucleotides matching TRBD2. The ends lost 3 bases at V and 10 bases at J; junction bases unmatched: 5. CDR3 length: 14 residues. Germline lookup yields CDR1 SGHDN and CDR2 FVKESK. DNA for the CDR3: TGTGCCAGCAGCCATACTAGCGGGAGAGACGAGCAGTTCTTC. The encoded protein is CASSHTSGRDEQFF.

The rearrangement uses TRBV5-6 and TRBJ1-1; D might be TRBD1 (5 bases). V lost 1 base to trimming and J lost 1 base, with 8 bases between them. The CDR3 loop spans 14 amino acids. Germline values: CDR1 SGHDT, CDR2 YYEEEE. The CDR3 sequence is CASSLRQPNTEAFF. The DNA of the CDR3 is TGTGCCAGCAGCTTGAGACAGCCGAACACTGAAGCTTTCTTT.

The rearrangement links TRBV19 to TRBJ2-7; 9 bases align to TRBD1. CDR3 length equals 15 residues. J gave up 0 bases and V 4 bases, and 4 bases lay outside the gene matches. Germline CDR1 LNHDA, CDR2 SQIVND (reference sequence). The CDR3 is CASSKPGQGSYEQYF. In DNA, the CDR3 is TGTGCCAGTAGTAAGCCGGGACAGGGCTCCTACGAGCAGTACTTC.

This chain connects TRBV9 to TRBJ2-1, with 7 nucleotides matching TRBD2. CDR1 and CDR2 (germline): SGDLS, YYNGEE. The V gene end was trimmed by 3 bases and the J gene end by 4 bases; junction bases not matched to a gene: 7. This CDR3 region has 15 residues. The CDR3 sequence: CASSAGLGGYNEQFF. CDR3 bases: TGTGCCAGCAGCGCAGGACTAGGAGGTTACAATGAGCAGTTCTTC.

The chain couples TRBV4-1 to TRBJ2-7; 12 bases fit TRBD2. The CDR3 is 14 amino acids. The V and J ends lost 5 bases and 6 bases, in that order; junction bases with no gene match: 5. Germline-derived CDR1 and CDR2 are MGHRA and YSYEKL. The CDR3 DNA follows: TGCGCCAGCAGCGGACGGACTAGCGGGACCGAGCAGTACTTC. This gives the protein CASSGRTSGTEQYF.

The chain links TRBV28 to TRBJ2-1; TRBD1 agrees at 9 bases. V was pared by 6 bases and J by 7 bases, with 10 bases of the junction left unmatched. Germline-derived CDR1 and CDR2 are MDHEN and SYDVKM. The CDR3 spans 15 residues. The CDR3 sequence: CASRGPGQGVNEQFF. The CDR3 region has the DNA TGTGCCAGCAGGGGACCGGGACAGGGCGTGAATGAGCAGTTCTTC.

This clone has just a few counts. J is TRBJ2-5 and V is TRBV29-1; 8 nucleotides align to TRBD1. J was trimmed by 5 bases and V by 5 bases; bases with no gene match: 7. The CDR3 runs 13 residues. CDR1 and CDR2 from the germline V gene are SQVTM and ANQGSEA. The CDR3 bases are TGCAGCGTTAGGACAGGGTGGAGGGAGACCCAGTACTTC. The encoded protein is CSVRTGWRETQYF.